The rows below give T cell receptor beta chains drawn from one sample of a study of blood T cell repertoires in COVID-19. Generated by immunoSEQ multiplex PCR, the TCRdb table keeps only in-frame clones and is missing some. The data show about 310,000 clones, 85% to 90% seen once. Sequences were obtained from PBMCs or T cells enriched from blood (not recorded which). These receptors were collected from a woman under 30 with acute COVID-19. Each CDR3 is given with its conserved first and last residue. Each record gives: J gene, clone size, D gene, V gene, CDR3 protein, CDR3 DNA. A D gene is named only where the DNA matches it firmly. Not all rows give a size; the values are once, few, many and, for expanded clones, a class.

TRBJ1-4	-	TRBD1	TRBV30	CAWSFGTDNEKLFF	TGTGCCTGGAGTTTCGGGACAGATAATGAAAAACTGTTTTTT
TRBJ2-1	-	TRBD2	TRBV3-1/TRBV3-2	CASSPGLAEQFF	TGTGCCAGCAGCCCGGGACTAGCAGAGCAGTTCTTC
TRBJ1-2	-	TRBD1	TRBV29-1	CSVEVTTGNYGYTF	TGCAGCGTTGAAGTTACGACAGGGAACTATGGCTACACCTTC
TRBJ2-1	-	TRBD2	TRBV7-3	CASSPRAGGPSNEQFF	TGTGCCAGCAGCCCCCGGGCGGGAGGGCCGTCCAATGAGCAGTTCTTC
TRBJ1-2	-	-	TRBV19	CASSIPSELRGYTF	TGTGCCAGTAGTATACCCTCGGAGCTACGGGGCTACACCTTC
TRBJ1-1	-	-	TRBV18	CASSSGQDTEAFF	TGTGCCAGCTCATCTGGTCAGGACACTGAAGCTTTCTTT
TRBJ2-7	-	TRBD1	TRBV29-1	CSADRGGQGAYEQYF	TGCAGCGCCGACCGAGGGGGGCAGGGGGCATACGAGCAGTACTTC
TRBJ1-1	-	TRBD1	TRBV12-3/TRBV12-4	CASSLGDREAFF	TGTGCCAGCAGTTTGGGGGACAGGGAAGCTTTCTTT
TRBJ2-7	-	-	TRBV19	CASSDTGTYEQYF	TGTGCCAGTAGCGATACAGGGACGTACGAGCAGTACTTC
TRBJ1-2	-	-	TRBV5-5	CASSLARATNYGYTF	TGTGCCAGCAGCTTGGCGAGAGCGACTAACTATGGCTACACCTTC
TRBJ2-3	-	TRBD2	TRBV13	CASSPRLPAGGPADTQYF	TGTGCCAGCAGCCCAAGACTACCAGCGGGAGGGCCGGCAGATACGCAGTATTTT
TRBJ1-2	-	-	TRBV7-9	CASSQEVRGKHGYTF	TGTGCCAGCAGCCAGGAGGTCCGGGGGAAGCATGGCTACACCTTC
TRBJ1-4	-	-	TRBV6-1	CASRRLVEGNEKLFF	TGTGCCAGCAGGAGGCTGGTGGAGGGTAATGAAAAACTGTTTTTT
TRBJ2-1	-	TRBD1	TRBV7-9	CASSLVGQGYLTSYNEQFF	TGTGCCAGCAGCTTAGTTGGACAGGGATACCTCACCTCCTACAATGAGCAGTTCTTC
TRBJ1-6	-	-	TRBV28	CASTGNSPLHF	TGTGCCAGCACCGGTAATTCACCCCTCCACTTT
TRBJ2-1	once	-	TRBV29-1	CSVKGQGKTSGHNEQFF	TGCAGCGTAAAGGGACAGGGTAAGACTAGCGGACACAATGAGCAGTTCTTC
TRBJ1-2	-	TRBD1	TRBV19	CASTPFGTGGYGYTF	TGTGCCAGTACCCCTTTCGGGACAGGGGGCTATGGCTACACCTTC
TRBJ2-6	-	-	TRBV10-3	CAISEAKQVPGANVLTF	TGTGCCATCAGTGAGGCGAAACAGGTCCCAGGGGCCAACGTCCTGACTTTC
TRBJ1-6	-	-	TRBV11-3	CASSLVGGARSPLHF	TGTGCCAGCAGCTTAGTAGGGGGAGCTCGCTCACCCCTCCACTTT
TRBJ2-1	-	TRBD1	TRBV19	CASSIRYRGPYNEQFF	TGTGCCAGTAGTATAAGGTACAGGGGACCCTACAATGAGCAGTTCTTC
TRBJ1-2	-	-	TRBV19	CASTQGIGGFYGYTF	TGTGCCAGTACCCAGGGGATCGGTGGTTTCTATGGCTACACCTTC
TRBJ2-5	-	-	TRBV11-2	CASRLSRDQYF	TGTGCCAGCAGACTTTCCCGGGATCAGTACTTC
TRBJ2-1	once	TRBD2	TRBV28	CASSFPLVGTSGRGNEQFF	TGTGCCAGCAGTTTCCCCCTCGTCGGGACTAGCGGGAGAGGGAATGAGCAGTTCTTC
TRBJ2-7	-	TRBD2	TRBV28	CASGGGSGPYEQYF	TGTGCCAGCGGGGGGGGGTCAGGCCCGTACGAGCAGTACTTC
TRBJ2-3	-	TRBD2	TRBV9	CASSKAGFDTQYF	TGTGCCAGCAGCAAAGCGGGGTTCGATACGCAGTATTTT
TRBJ1-1	once	-	TRBV6-5	CASSYGPNTEAFF	TGTGCCAGCAGTTACGGGCCGAACACTGAAGCTTTCTTT
TRBJ2-1	few	-	TRBV29-1	CSVGSGDYNEQFF	TGCAGCGTTGGTAGCGGAGACTACAATGAGCAGTTCTTC
TRBJ2-2	-	TRBD2	TRBV14	CASSQDRLVPGGHAGELFF	TGTGCCAGCAGCCAAGATCGACTAGTCCCGGGAGGGCATGCCGGGGAGCTGTTTTTT
TRBJ2-3	-	-	TRBV2	CASSAWPAASTDTQYF	TGTGCCAGCAGTGCCTGGCCAGCGGCAAGCACAGATACGCAGTATTTT
TRBJ1-2	-	-	TRBV28	CASSLSGSGYTF	TGTGCCAGCAGTTTATCGGGTAGCGGCTACACCTTC
TRBJ2-4	-	-	TRBV6-5	CASSSAGVGKNIQYF	TGTGCCAGCAGTTCTGCAGGGGTGGGCAAAAACATTCAGTACTTC
TRBJ1-3	-	-	TRBV5-6	CASSPPAGVVAGNTIYF	TGTGCCAGCAGCCCACCAGCGGGGGTGGTGGCTGGAAACACCATATATTTT
TRBJ2-2	-	TRBD1	TRBV15	CATSRDEGQGSTGELFF	TGTGCCACCAGCAGAGATGAGGGACAGGGTAGCACCGGGGAGCTGTTTTTT
TRBJ2-3	-	TRBD2	TRBV11-2	CASSFGLAGTDTQYF	TGTGCCAGCAGCTTTGGTCTAGCGGGAACAGATACGCAGTATTTT
TRBJ1-3	-	TRBD1	TRBV19	CASSIEGQSAFSGNTIYF	TGTGCCAGTAGTATAGAGGGACAGTCGGCGTTCTCTGGAAACACCATATATTTT
TRBJ2-7	once	TRBD2	TRBV10-3	CAISDYFIAGGWAEQYF	TGTGCCATCAGTGACTACTTTATAGCGGGAGGTTGGGCCGAGCAGTACTTC
TRBJ1-5	once	-	TRBV28	CASSSLEVGKEDSNQPQHF	TGTGCCAGCAGTTCCCTGGAGGTTGGGAAGGAAGATAGCAATCAGCCCCAGCATTTT
TRBJ2-7	-	TRBD1	TRBV7-6	CASSPDRGLSYEQYF	TGTGCCAGCAGCCCTGACAGGGGTCTCTCCTACGAGCAGTACTTC
TRBJ1-1	-	-	TRBV6-6	CASSYSPRGTTEAFF	TGTGCCAGCAGTTACTCCCCCAGGGGAACCACTGAAGCTTTCTTT
TRBJ2-1	-	TRBD2	TRBV7-3	CASSLVGASGSNEQFF	TGTGCCAGCAGCTTAGTTGGAGCTAGCGGGAGCAATGAGCAGTTCTTC
TRBJ2-7	-	-	TRBV2	CASSVEGPGEQYF	TGTGCCAGCAGTGTGGAGGGCCCGGGGGAGCAGTACTTC
TRBJ1-4	-	-	TRBV11-2	CASSLQGFNEKLFF	TGTGCCAGCAGCTTACAGGGATTTAATGAAAAACTGTTTTTT
TRBJ1-1	-	-	TRBV28	CASTPEGTEAFF	TGTGCCAGCACTCCGGAGGGGACTGAAGCTTTCTTT
TRBJ2-7	-	TRBD2	TRBV5-6	CASSGSSGIGVYEQYF	TGTGCCAGCAGCGGGTCTAGCGGGATTGGAGTCTACGAGCAGTACTTC
TRBJ2-7	-	-	TRBV6-1	CASSDSLGQLSSYEQYF	TGTGCCAGCAGTGATAGTCTTGGACAGCTGAGCTCCTACGAGCAGTACTTC
TRBJ1-1	-	-	TRBV27	CASSSWGGGNTEAFF	TGTGCCAGCAGTTCGTGGGGAGGGGGGAACACTGAAGCTTTCTTT
TRBJ2-5	few	TRBD1	TRBV5-1	CASSLAGTEETQYF	TGCGCCAGCAGCTTGGCCGGGACAGAAGAGACCCAGTACTTC
TRBJ2-1	-	TRBD1	TRBV5-1	CASSTGTGSYNEQFF	TGCGCCAGCAGTACCGGGACAGGGTCCTACAATGAGCAGTTCTTC
TRBJ2-1	-	-	TRBV6-1	CASSEVLENEQFF	TGTGCCAGCAGTGAAGTACTAGAGAATGAGCAGTTCTTC
TRBJ2-1	-	TRBD1	TRBV4-2	CASSQTGEKFNEQFF	TGTGCCAGCAGCCAGACAGGGGAGAAGTTTAATGAGCAGTTCTTC
TRBJ1-5	-	TRBD1	TRBV5-5	CASSSGQLNQPQHF	TGTGCCAGCAGCTCGGGACAGCTCAATCAGCCCCAGCATTTT
TRBJ2-1	-	-	TRBV25-1	CASSEDGGRLPEQFF	TGTGCCAGCAGTGAAGACGGTGGGAGGCTCCCTGAGCAGTTCTTC
TRBJ2-1	-	-	TRBV6-5	CASSYAAGWDNEQFF	TGTGCCAGCAGTTACGCTGCGGGATGGGACAATGAGCAGTTCTTC
TRBJ2-7	once	-	TRBV11-2	CASSLKNREQYF	TGTGCCAGCAGCTTAAAAAATCGCGAGCAGTACTTC
TRBJ1-1	-	-	TRBV28	CASSFGGGVGFF	TGTGCCAGCAGTTTCGGGGGAGGGGTCGGTTTCTTT
TRBJ1-5	once	TRBD1	TRBV28	CASNTGQAINQPQHF	TGTGCCAGCAATACTGGACAGGCGATCAATCAGCCCCAGCATTTT
TRBJ2-1	-	TRBD2	TRBV11-3	CASSLPARSTSTTADEQFF	TGTGCCAGCAGCCTCCCTGCTCGGTCGACTAGCACGACCGCCGATGAGCAGTTCTTC
TRBJ2-7	-	-	TRBV28	CASSSRSHEDF	TGTGCCAGCAGTTCAAGGAGTCATGAAGACTTC
TRBJ1-5	-	-	TRBV10-2	CASSEGGNQPQHF	TGCGCCAGCAGTGAAGGGGGCAATCAGCCCCAGCATTTT